Presented here are 30 T cell receptor beta chains from one specimen sequenced in a study of blood T cells in healthy people across ages. A sample-barcoded 5' primer and a J-beta primer mix were used in a second PCR of about 7 to 12 cycles. A single record per CDR3 protein comes from TCRdb applying MiXCR to the 5' RACE reads. The sample holds about 680,000 distinct CDR3 sequences; around half are singletons and the top ten take under 35%. Sequenced material: blood. All receptors come from a woman aged 55 to 70 in good health.

The chain couples TRBV4-3 to TRBJ2-6, with a possible D match to TRBD2 (5 bases). The CDR3 covers 18 residues. Trimming stripped 1 base from V and 0 bases from J, with 13 bases between. Germline loops: CDR1 LGHNA, CDR2 YSLEER. The CDR3 nucleotides are TGCGCCAGCAGCCAAGGACGAGGACTGGACTCTGGGGCCAACGTCCTGACTTTC. Its protein product is CASSQGRGLDSGANVLTF.

The sample holds a few counts of this clonotype. V gene TRBV2 combines with J gene TRBJ2-7; the D gene could be TRBD1 or TRBD2 (6 bases each). There are 14 residues in the CDR3. Germline CDR1 SNHLY, CDR2 FYNNEI. Trimming shortened V by 10 bases and J by 2 bases, and 18 bases separated the two germline ends. CDR3 region: CAIKGGTATYEQYF. The CDR3 DNA reads TGTGCCATTAAGGGGGGCACTGCGACCTACGAGCAGTACTTC.

The chain recombines TRBV12-3 or TRBV12-4 with TRBJ1-1; D call uncertain. The V end lost 5 bases, the J end lost 1 base, and 11 bases lay between the germline ends. The CDR3 has 14 amino acids. The CDR3, as DNA: TGTGCCAGCAGTCCTACTGACGAGAACACTGAAGCTTTCTTT. This translates into CASSPTDENTEAFF.

This clonotype appeared a few times. The V gene is TRBV2, the J gene TRBJ1-2, with a tentative D call TRBD1 (6 bases). Per the germline V gene, CDR1 is SNHLY and CDR2 is FYNNEI. The CDR3 contains 12 residues. V lost 6 bases and J 8 bases, leaving 13 bases between the germline ends. CDR3 nucleotides: TGTGCCAGCAGCCGGGACATAAAGGGCTACACCTTC. It yields the protein CASSRDIKGYTF.

J is TRBJ2-3 and V is TRBV20-1; D is perhaps TRBD1 (5 bases). The ends were cut back, 0 bases at V and 0 bases at J, with 16 bases in the middle. Per the germline V gene, CDR1 is DFQATT and CDR2 is SNEGSKA (reference sequence). This CDR3 comprises 17 residues. The DNA for the CDR3 is TGCAGTGCTAGAGATTCTTGGGGCTTGGGGAGCACAGATACGCAGTATTTT. Translated: CSARDSWGLGSTDTQYF.

There are a few counts of this clonotype. V and J are TRBV20-1 and TRBJ1-2, with D maybe TRBD1 (6 bases). V lost 6 bases to trimming and J lost 2 bases, with 16 bases between them. Germline V gene data show CDR1 as DFQATT and CDR2 as SNEGSKA (reference sequence). CDR3 length: 14 amino acids. The CDR3 nucleotides are TGCAGTGCCCACTACGGACAGCTAAACTATGGCTACACCTTC. Its protein is CSAHYGQLNYGYTF.

CDR3 bases: TGTGCCAGCAGTTCGGGCCAACTCGGTCCCTACGAGCAGTACTTC. Protein: CASSSGQLGPYEQYF. The gene calls are TRBV28 and TRBJ2-7; unclear D gene. This CDR3 comprises 15 residues. V was cut by 4 bases and J by 2 bases, with 15 bases left in between. The germline CDR1 and CDR2 sequences are MDHEN and SYDVKM.

The chain has TRBV4-1 and TRBJ2-5; TRBD1 matches at 7 bases. CDR1 MGHRA and CDR2 YSYEKL come from the germline V gene. The CDR3 consists of 16 residues. J was trimmed by 11 bases and V by 0 bases; bases with no gene match: 15. CDR3 DNA: TGCGCCAGCAGCCAAGATCTTGCGACAGGGTCATATGAGCAGTACTTC. Translation gives CASSQDLATGSYEQYF.

The CDR3 DNA follows: TGTGCCAGCACCTCCGGGACTAGCGGTCGAAATGAGCAGTTCTTC. Translating it yields CASTSGTSGRNEQFF. V and J are TRBV6-2 or TRBV6-3 and TRBJ2-1; 11 bases line up with TRBD2. The CDR3 totals 15 residues. Unmatched junction bases numbered 9, after V lost 7 bases and J lost 7 bases. Germline V gives CDR1 MNHEY, CDR2 SVGEGT.

This clonotype has more than one count but fewer than ten. This rearrangement joins TRBV7-7 to TRBJ2-6; weak D call: TRBD2 (5 bases). The CDR3 extends over 13 amino acids. Germline loops: CDR1 SSHAT, CDR2 FNYEAQ (reference sequence). CDR3 bases: TGTGCTAGCGCCGGGGCTGGGGCCAACGTCCTGACTTTC. Amino acids: CASAGAGANVLTF.

The chain employs TRBV14 and TRBJ1-2; D gene ambiguous. V was cut by 2 bases and J by 8 bases, with 21 bases left in between. This CDR3 contains 16 residues. The germline CDR1 and CDR2 sequences are SGHDN and FVKESK. In nucleotides, the CDR3 is TGTGCCAGCAGCCAAACCGAAGGGAATTGGGCTAGGGGCTACACCTTC. Translation: CASSQTEGNWARGYTF.

V is TRBV10-3 and J is TRBJ2-2; 12 bases agree with TRBD2. V was pared by 7 bases and J by 6 bases, with 9 bases of the junction left unmatched. The CDR3 extends over 16 amino acids. The germline CDR1 and CDR2 sequences are ENHRY and SYGVKD. The CDR3 protein is CAIKDSRLAGAGELFF. As DNA, the CDR3 is TGTGCCATCAAAGACAGTAGACTAGCGGGAGCCGGGGAGCTGTTTTTT.

This clonotype came up many times. This chain links TRBV29-1 with TRBJ1-4; D remains unclear. V lost 5 bases and J 8 bases, leaving 12 bases between the germline ends. Germline CDR1 is SQVTM and CDR2 is ANQGSEA. This CDR3 has 12 residues. CDR3 coding DNA: TGCAGCGTTAAGGACCGAGGGGAAAAACTGTTTTTT. Translation: CSVKDRGEKLFF. Variable domain in full (rest from reference TRBV29-1 and TRBJ1-4): SAVISQKPSRDICQRGTSLTIQCQVDSQVTMMFWYRQQPGQSLTLIATANQGSEATYESGFVIDKFPISRPNLTFSTLTVSNMSPEDSSIYLCSVKDRGEKLFFGSGTQLSVL.

This clonotype turned up a few times. The chain carries TRBV29-1 and TRBJ2-5; TRBD1 matches at 9 bases. Germline V gene data show CDR1 as SQVTM and CDR2 as ANQGSEA. J was trimmed by 3 bases and V by 8 bases; bases with no gene match: 4. The CDR3 spans 12 residues. CDR3: CSPRTGEETQYF. The CDR3 bases are TGCAGCCCGAGGACAGGGGAAGAGACCCAGTACTTC.

The J gene is TRBJ2-1, the V gene TRBV29-1; D may be TRBD1 (6 bases). The CDR3 sequence is 15 residues long. Trimming left V 3 bases short and J 0 bases short, with 12 bases between. Germline CDR1 reads SQVTM; CDR2 reads ANQGSEA. The CDR3 reads CSVDNRRGSYNEQFF. The CDR3 nucleotides are TGCAGCGTTGATAATCGCAGGGGCTCCTACAATGAGCAGTTCTTC.

This sequence joins TRBV6-6 and TRBJ2-1; 7 bases are a match to TRBD1. This CDR3 contains 13 residues. Germline V CDR1 and CDR2: MNHNY, SVGAGI (reference sequence). V was pared by 0 bases and J by 15 bases, with 8 bases of the junction left unmatched. The CDR3 region has the DNA TGTGCCAGCAGTTACTCTGTCGGGACAGAGGTGTTCTTC. Its protein is CASSYSVGTEVFF.

This clonotype occurred a few times. The chain combines TRBV28 with TRBJ2-5, with 7 bases matching TRBD1. V lost 5 bases and J lost 2; bases outside the gene matches: 11. This CDR3 is 16 amino acids long. Germline-derived CDR1 and CDR2 are MDHEN and SYDVKM. CDR3 amino acids: CASSPRQGRAQETQYF. CDR3 DNA: TGTGCCAGCAGTCCCCGACAGGGACGGGCACAAGAGACCCAGTACTTC. The full variable domain, rest sourced from reference TRBV28 and TRBJ2-5, is DVKVTQSSRYLVKRTGEKVFLECVQDMDHENMFWYRQDPGLGLRLIYFSYDVKMKEKGDIPEGYSVSREKKERFSLILESASTNQTSMYLCASSPRQGRAQETQYFGPGTRLLVL.

This clonotype was counted a few times. The rearrangement links TRBV20-1 to TRBJ1-2, with 9 positions matching TRBD1. The CDR3 runs to 16 residues. Germline V CDR1 and CDR2: DFQATT, SNEGSKA (reference sequence). V was pared by 0 bases and J by 5 bases, with 10 bases of the junction left unmatched. The CDR3 reads CSARDRRTGALYGYTF. In nucleotides, the CDR3 is TGCAGTGCTAGAGATCGCCGGACAGGGGCCTTATATGGCTACACCTTC.

The chain carries TRBV10-3 and TRBJ2-3; 15 bases are a match to TRBD2. Trimming cost V 4 bases and J 0 bases; bases outside gene matches: 2. The CDR3 is made up of 17 amino acids. CDR1 and CDR2 (germline): ENHRY, SYGVKD. Here the CDR3 DNA reads TGTGCCATCAGTGTGGGGACTAGCGGGGGGAGCACAGATACGCAGTATTTT. Translation: CAISVGTSGGSTDTQYF.

This clonotype was seen more than once but under ten times. The V and J genes are TRBV27 and TRBJ2-1, with D possibly TRBD2 on 6 matching bases. Germline-derived CDR1 and CDR2 are MNHEY and SMNVEV (reference sequence). The CDR3 covers 16 residues. Deletions cut 5 bases from V and 2 bases from J, with 16 bases between. CDR3 nucleotide sequence: TGTGCCAGCAGTCCCGTGGTTAGCGGTACCTACAATGAGCAGTTCTTC. Protein: CASSPVVSGTYNEQFF.

A single count supports this clonotype. This chain links TRBV7-2 with TRBJ2-7, with 11 nucleotides matching TRBD2. CDR1 is SGHTA and CDR2 is FQGNSA in the germline V gene. Trimming at V came to 5 bases and at J to 2 bases, leaving 5 bases not matched to a gene. The CDR3 runs 15 residues. CDR3 region: CASSAPGLAAYEQYF. The CDR3 region has the DNA TGTGCCAGCAGCGCTCCGGGACTAGCGGCCTACGAGCAGTACTTC.

Note on this clonotype: With a much larger clone just one base away, this may be a read error. Written as DNA, the CDR3 is TGCGCCAGCAGCGCAACGATTCAGGGAAGAGAGGCCCAGTACTTC. Translated: CASSATIQGREAQYF. The chain links TRBV4-3 to TRBJ2-5; perhaps TRBD1 as D (5 bases). Germline V lookup: CDR1 LGHNA, CDR2 YSLEER. The CDR3 loop spans 15 amino acids.

This clonotype appeared a single time. The V and J genes are TRBV3-1 and TRBJ2-3, with D maybe TRBD2 (5 bases). Germline V lookup: CDR1 LGHDT, CDR2 YNNKEL (reference sequence). The length of the CDR3 is 18 residues. V dropped 1 base and J dropped 0 bases, with 17 bases sitting between them. CDR3 protein: CASSQARFSGPSTDTQYF. CDR3 nucleotide sequence: TGTGCCAGCAGCCAAGCCCGTTTCAGCGGACCTAGCACAGATACGCAGTATTTT.

This clonotype has at least ten counts. Here the CDR3 reads CASSKGQGSYEQYF. The CDR3 DNA is TGCGCCAGCAGCAAGGGACAGGGGTCCTACGAGCAGTACTTC. The chain couples TRBV5-1 to TRBJ2-7, with 10 positions matching TRBD1. Trimming at V came to 4 bases and at J to 1 base, leaving 2 bases not matched to a gene. CDR1 and CDR2 from the germline V gene are SGHRS and YFSETQ. The CDR3 length is 14 residues.

This chain uses TRBV14 with TRBJ2-5; D is unresolved. The J call is uncertain, as TRBJ2-7 better fits the DNA end. The CDR3 spans 16 residues. CDR1 is SGHDN, CDR2 FVKESK, per germline. The CDR3 DNA reads TGTGCCAGCAGCCAAGATTCGCCGGTGGCTGCGTACGAGCAGTACTTC. This sequence encodes CASSQDSPVAAYEQYF.

This chain links TRBV20-1 with TRBJ2-1, with unresolved D. Trimming cost V 0 bases and J 7 bases, with 10 bases left between them. CDR3 size: 13 residues. Per the germline V gene, CDR1 is DFQATT and CDR2 is SNEGSKA (reference sequence). DNA of the CDR3: TGCAGTGCTAGAGATCTTCTACATAATGAGCAGTTCTTC. This codes for CSARDLLHNEQFF.

This clonotype occurred a few times. The rearrangement joins TRBV20-1 to TRBJ2-5, with D possibly being TRBD2 (5 bases). Germline values: CDR1 DFQATT, CDR2 SNEGSKA (reference sequence). V lost 4 bases and J 2 bases, leaving 14 bases between the germline ends. The CDR3 runs 14 residues. This chain's CDR3 is CSAKPRTGQETQYF. The CDR3 DNA reads TGCAGTGCTAAACCCAGAACGGGGCAAGAGACCCAGTACTTC.

The V gene is TRBV25-1, the J gene TRBJ2-5, with D maybe TRBD2 (5 bases). In germline, CDR1 is MGHDK, CDR2 SYGVNS. The CDR3 runs 16 residues. The ends were cut back, 2 bases at V and 1 base at J, with 14 bases in the middle. The CDR3 sequence is CASSELGLGTQETQYF. CDR3 nucleotides: TGTGCCAGCAGTGAACTTGGACTGGGAACCCAAGAGACCCAGTACTTC.

The chain couples TRBV7-8 to TRBJ2-1; 8 positions match TRBD2. Germline lookup yields CDR1 SGHVS and CDR2 FQNEAQ. The CDR3 extends over 16 amino acids. V gave up 5 bases and J gave up 8 bases; unmatched junction bases: 14. The CDR3 loop reads CASSLGSGLVYDEQFF. DNA of the CDR3: TGTGCCAGCAGCCTAGGATCGGGACTAGTGTATGATGAGCAGTTCTTC. Variable domain in full (rest from reference TRBV7-8 and TRBJ2-1): GAGVSQSPRYKVAKRGQDVALRCDPISGHVSLFWYQQALGQGPEFLTYFQNEAQLDKSGLPSDRFFAERPEGSVSTLKIQRTQQEDSAVYLCASSLGSGLVYDEQFFGPGTRLTVL.

This clonotype was observed many times. The chain links TRBV11-2 to TRBJ2-1; D is ambiguous. V lost 3 bases and J 0 bases, leaving 9 bases between the germline ends. Per the germline V gene, CDR1 is SGHAT and CDR2 is FQNNGV. This CDR3 has 15 residues. The CDR3 protein is CASSFATSSYNEQFF. The CDR3 nucleotides are TGTGCCAGCAGCTTCGCCACGAGCTCCTACAATGAGCAGTTCTTC.